One and the same sample provided the 3 T cell receptor beta chains below, sequenced in a study of spatial heterogeneity in lung cancer. Overall study findings and caveats: The number of expanded tumor alpha and beta chains correlated with mutation number.

TCRdb re-derived calls from the 5' RACE reads in MiXCR, one entry per CDR3 protein. The sample contains 7,000 or so distinct CDR3 sequences, around 18% of which appear only once. These TCRs' antigens remain unknown. The time point is: sample taken at primary tumor resection. This material consisted of lung tumor tissue, taken at surgery. These receptors were obtained from a female donor with early-stage non-small cell lung cancer.

A few counts support this clonotype. V gene TRBV7-3 combines with J gene TRBJ2-1; TRBD1 matches at 9 bases. The germline gives CDR1 SGHTA, CDR2 FQGTGA. The J segment lost 6 bases and the V segment lost 5 bases, leaving 14 bases of the junction unmatched. The CDR3 length is 17 residues. The CDR3 sequence is CASSLTPQGAGTNEQFF. The DNA for the CDR3 is TGTGCCAGCAGCCTCACACCACAGGGGGCAGGAACCAATGAGCAGTTCTTC.

The chain employs TRBV12-3 or TRBV12-4 and TRBJ1-5; tentative D call: TRBD1 (5 bases). V was pared by 5 bases and J by 4 bases, with 9 bases between. CDR3 size: 13 residues. The CDR3 region has the DNA TGTGCCAGCAGTCCAGGGAGTAATCAGCCCCAGCATTTT. Its translation: CASSPGSNQPQHF.

V is TRBV5-1 and J is TRBJ1-3; the D is unclear. Germline V gives CDR1 SGHRS, CDR2 YFSETQ. Trimming stripped 0 bases from V and 0 bases from J, with 13 bases between. CDR3 length: 17 amino acids. CDR3 in amino acids: CASSLAPGWASGNTIYF. The DNA for the CDR3 is TGCGCCAGCAGCTTGGCCCCCGGGTGGGCCTCTGGAAACACCATATATTTT.